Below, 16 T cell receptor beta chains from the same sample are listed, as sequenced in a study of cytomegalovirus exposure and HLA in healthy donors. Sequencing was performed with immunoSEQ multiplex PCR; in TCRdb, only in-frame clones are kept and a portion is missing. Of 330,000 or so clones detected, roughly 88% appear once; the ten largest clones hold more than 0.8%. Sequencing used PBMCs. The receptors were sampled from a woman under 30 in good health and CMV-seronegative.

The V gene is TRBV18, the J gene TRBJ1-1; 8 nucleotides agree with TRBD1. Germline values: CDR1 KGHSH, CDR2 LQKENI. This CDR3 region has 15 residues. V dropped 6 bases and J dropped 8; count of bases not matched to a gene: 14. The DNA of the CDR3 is TGTGCCAGCTCCCAACAGGGGGGGCGGGGAGCGGAAGCTTTCTTT. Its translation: CASSQQGGRGAEAFF.

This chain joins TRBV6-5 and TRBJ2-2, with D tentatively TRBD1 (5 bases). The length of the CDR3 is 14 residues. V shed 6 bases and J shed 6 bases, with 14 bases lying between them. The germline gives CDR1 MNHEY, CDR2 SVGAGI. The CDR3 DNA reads TGTGCCAGCAGCCAAGACAGCTGGGCCGGGGAGCTGTTTTTT. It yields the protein CASSQDSWAGELFF.

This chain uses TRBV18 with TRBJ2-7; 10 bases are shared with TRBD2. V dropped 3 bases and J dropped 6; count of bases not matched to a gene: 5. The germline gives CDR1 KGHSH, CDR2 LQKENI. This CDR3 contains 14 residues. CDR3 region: CASSPGTSAGEQYF. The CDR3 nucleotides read TGTGCCAGCTCACCCGGGACTAGCGCAGGCGAGCAGTACTTC.

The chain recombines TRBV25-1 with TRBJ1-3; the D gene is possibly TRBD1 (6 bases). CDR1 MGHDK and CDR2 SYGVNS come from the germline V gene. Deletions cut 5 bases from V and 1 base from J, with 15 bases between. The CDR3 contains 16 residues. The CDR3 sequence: CASSSPGDRSGNTIYF. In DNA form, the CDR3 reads TGTGCCAGCAGTTCGCCAGGGGATCGGTCTGGAAACACCATATATTTT.

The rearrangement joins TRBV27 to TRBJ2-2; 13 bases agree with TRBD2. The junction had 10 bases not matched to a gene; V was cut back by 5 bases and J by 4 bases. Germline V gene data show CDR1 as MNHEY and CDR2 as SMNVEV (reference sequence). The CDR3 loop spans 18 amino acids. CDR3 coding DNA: TGTGCCAGCAGTCCCAGGACTAGCGGGAGATCGGTCACCGGGGAGCTGTTTTTT. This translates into CASSPRTSGRSVTGELFF.

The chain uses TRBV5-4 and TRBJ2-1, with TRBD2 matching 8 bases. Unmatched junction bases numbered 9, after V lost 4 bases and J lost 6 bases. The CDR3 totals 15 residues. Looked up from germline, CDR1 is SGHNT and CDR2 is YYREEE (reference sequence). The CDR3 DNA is TGTGCCAGCAGCGCAGGACTAGCTCCGTCCAATGAGCAGTTCTTC. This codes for CASSAGLAPSNEQFF.

CDR3 in amino acids: CASSLGSLVSSYEQYF. The CDR3 coding sequence is TGTGCCAGCAGCTTAGGGAGCTTGGTGAGCTCCTACGAGCAGTACTTC. V is TRBV7-2 and J is TRBJ2-7; D remains ambiguous. This CDR3 has 16 residues. Germline assignment: CDR1 SGHTA and CDR2 FQGNSA. Trimming took off 1 base at V and 0 bases at J, with 13 bases between the two ends.

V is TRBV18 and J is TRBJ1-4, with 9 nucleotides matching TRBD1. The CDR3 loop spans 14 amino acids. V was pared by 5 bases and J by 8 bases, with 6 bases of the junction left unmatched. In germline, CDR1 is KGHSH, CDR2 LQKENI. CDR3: CASSAGTGREKLFF. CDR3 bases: TGTGCCAGCTCAGCCGGGACAGGGCGGGAAAAACTGTTTTTT.

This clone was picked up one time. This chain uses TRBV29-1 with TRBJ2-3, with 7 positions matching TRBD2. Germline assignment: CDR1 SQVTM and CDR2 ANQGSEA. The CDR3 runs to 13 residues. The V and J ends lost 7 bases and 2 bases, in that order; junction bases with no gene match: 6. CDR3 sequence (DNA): TGCAGCGCAAGGGACTACAACACAGATACGCAGTATTTT. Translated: CSARDYNTDTQYF.

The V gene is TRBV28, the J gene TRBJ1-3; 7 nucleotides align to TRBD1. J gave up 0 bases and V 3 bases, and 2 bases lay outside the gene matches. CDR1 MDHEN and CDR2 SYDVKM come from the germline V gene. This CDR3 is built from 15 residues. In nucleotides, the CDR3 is TGTGCCAGCAGTTTCGCAGGGGGCTCTGGAAACACCATATATTTT. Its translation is CASSFAGGSGNTIYF.

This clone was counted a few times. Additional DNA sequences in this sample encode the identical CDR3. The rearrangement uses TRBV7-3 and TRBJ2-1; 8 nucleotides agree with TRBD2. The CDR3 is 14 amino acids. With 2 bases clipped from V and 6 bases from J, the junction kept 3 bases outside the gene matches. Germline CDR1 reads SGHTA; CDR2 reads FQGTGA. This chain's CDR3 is CASSLGLAGNEQFF. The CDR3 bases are TGTGCCAGCAGCTTAGGACTAGCAGGCAATGAGCAGTTCTTC.

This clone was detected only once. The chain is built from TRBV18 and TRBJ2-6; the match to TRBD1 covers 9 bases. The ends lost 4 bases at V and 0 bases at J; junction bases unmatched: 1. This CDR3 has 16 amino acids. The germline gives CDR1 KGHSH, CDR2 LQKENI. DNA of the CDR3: TGTGCCAGCTCACGGACAGGGGACTCTGGGGCCAACGTCCTGACTTTC. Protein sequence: CASSRTGDSGANVLTF.

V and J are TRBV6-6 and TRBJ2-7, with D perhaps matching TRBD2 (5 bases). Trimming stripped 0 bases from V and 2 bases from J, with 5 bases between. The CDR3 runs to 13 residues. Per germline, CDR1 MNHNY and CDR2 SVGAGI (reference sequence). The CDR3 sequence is CASSYSTTYEQYF. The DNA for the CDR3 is TGTGCCAGCAGTTACTCGACTACCTACGAGCAGTACTTC.

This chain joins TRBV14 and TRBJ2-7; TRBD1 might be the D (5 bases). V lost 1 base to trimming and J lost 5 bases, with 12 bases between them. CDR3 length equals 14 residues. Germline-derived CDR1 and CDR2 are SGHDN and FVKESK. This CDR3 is CASSQVGRAHEQYF. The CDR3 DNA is TGTGCCAGCAGCCAAGTGGGCAGGGCCCACGAGCAGTACTTC.

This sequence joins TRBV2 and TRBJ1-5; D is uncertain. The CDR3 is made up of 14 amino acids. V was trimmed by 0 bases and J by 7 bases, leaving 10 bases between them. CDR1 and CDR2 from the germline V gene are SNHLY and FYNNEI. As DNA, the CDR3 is TGTGCCAGCAGTGAAGCTTCAGAAGTCCAGCCCCAGCATTTT. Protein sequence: CASSEASEVQPQHF.

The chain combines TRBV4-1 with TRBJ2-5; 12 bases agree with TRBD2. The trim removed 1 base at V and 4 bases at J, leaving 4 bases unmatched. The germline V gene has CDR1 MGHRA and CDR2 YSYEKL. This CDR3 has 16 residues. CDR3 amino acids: CASSQGLAGVGETQYF. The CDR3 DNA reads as TGCGCCAGCAGCCAAGGACTAGCGGGAGTGGGAGAGACCCAGTACTTC.